A single sample is the source of the 22 T cell receptor beta chains below, sequenced in a study of T cell responses to AZD1222 COVID-19 vaccine. The assay was immunoSEQ multiplex PCR, and TCRdb's table has in-frame clones only and misses some. The table shows more than 95,000 clones, with nearly 95% occurring only once. The specimen comprised peripheral blood, sampled on day 0 of AZD1222 vaccination. The receptors come from an adult in good health.

This CDR3 is CASSYRDSYNEQFF. The CDR3 nucleotides read TGTGCCAGCAGTTACCGGGACTCCTACAATGAGCAGTTCTTC. The chain uses TRBV6-5 and TRBJ2-1, with TRBD2 as a possible D gene (5 bases). Deletions cut 2 bases from V and 0 bases from J, with 5 bases between. There are 14 residues in the CDR3. Germline CDR1 and CDR2: MNHEY and SVGAGI.

This clone was observed once. The V call is TRBV5-1, the J call TRBJ2-3, with 9 nucleotides matching TRBD2. V trimming: 3 bases; J trimming: 0 bases; junction bases outside the gene matches: 5. CDR1 and CDR2 from the germline V gene are SGHRS and YFSETQ. The CDR3 covers 16 residues. The CDR3 is CASSSYSGGSTDTQYF. The CDR3 nucleotides read TGCGCCAGCAGCTCCTATAGCGGGGGAAGCACAGATACGCAGTATTTT.

CDR3 region: CASSYRGDGTDTQYF. In DNA, the CDR3 is TGTGCCAGCAGTTATCGAGGGGACGGCACAGATACGCAGTATTTT. This chain uses TRBV6-5 with TRBJ2-3; perhaps D is TRBD1 or TRBD2 (5 bases each). Germline CDR1 MNHEY, CDR2 SVGAGI. Trimming cost V 3 bases and J 1 base, with 11 bases left between them. The CDR3 has 15 residues.

V gene TRBV19 combines with J gene TRBJ1-2; no reliable D call. V gave up 2 bases and J gave up 0 bases, with 10 bases separating them. CDR3 length: 15 residues. Germline values: CDR1 LNHDA, CDR2 SQIVND (reference sequence). In DNA form, the CDR3 reads TGTGCCAGTAGTATATCGCACCAAGCTAACTATGGCTACACCTTC. Translating it yields CASSISHQANYGYTF.

This chain joins TRBV28 and TRBJ1-3; D is unresolved. With 2 bases removed from V and 1 base from J, the gap between germline ends came to 9 bases. This CDR3 has 15 residues. Germline lookup yields CDR1 MDHEN and CDR2 SYDVKM. The CDR3 region is CASSLGPGSGNTIYF. CDR3 nucleotides: TGTGCCAGCAGTTTAGGACCGGGATCTGGAAACACCATATATTTT.

The rearrangement joins TRBV3-1 (or the pseudogene TRBV3-2) to TRBJ2-1, with D possibly called TRBD1 or TRBD2 (5 bases each). Germline CDR1 and CDR2: LGHDT and YNNKEL (reference sequence). The CDR3 covers 14 residues. Between the trimmed V and J ends, which lost 1 base and 9 bases, there was a span of 13 bases. The CDR3 DNA sequence: TGTGCCAGCAGCCAAGTTGGGGGAAAAGGTGAGCAGTTCTTC. This encodes CASSQVGGKGEQFF.

This clone appeared once. The rearrangement joins TRBV5-1 to TRBJ2-5; 9 nucleotides agree with TRBD2. CDR3 length equals 16 residues. CDR1 and CDR2 from the germline V gene are SGHRS and YFSETQ. J was trimmed by 2 bases and V by 1 base; bases with no gene match: 6. The CDR3 region has the DNA TGCGCCAGCAGCTTGTCTGGCGGGGGGGTGCAAGAGACCCAGTACTTC. This translates into CASSLSGGGVQETQYF.

This chain joins TRBV27 and TRBJ1-5, with D unclear. Germline lookup yields CDR1 MNHEY and CDR2 SMNVEV (reference sequence). CDR3 length equals 13 residues. With 6 bases removed from V and 1 base from J, the gap between germline ends came to 7 bases. CDR3 nucleotides: TGTGCCAGCAGCTTCGCGAGCAATCAGCCCCAGCATTTT. This encodes CASSFASNQPQHF.

The V and J genes are TRBV7-8 and TRBJ1-5; 7 bases are shared with TRBD1. V lost 1 base, J lost 6 bases, and 3 bases stayed unmatched. Germline-derived CDR1 and CDR2 are SGHVS and FQNEAQ. The CDR3 runs 14 residues. CDR3 DNA sequence: TGTGCCAGCAGCTTAGGAGACAGGGCTCAGCCCCAGCATTTT. Its translation is CASSLGDRAQPQHF.

The V call is TRBV5-1, the J call TRBJ1-1, with 8 positions matching TRBD1. V dropped 4 bases and J dropped 1; count of bases not matched to a gene: 3. The CDR3 covers 14 residues. Per germline, CDR1 SGHRS and CDR2 YFSETQ. Written as DNA, the CDR3 is TGCGCCAGCAGCCTCAGGGGGCAGAACACTGAAGCTTTCTTT. Its translation: CASSLRGQNTEAFF.

The chain combines TRBV5-1 with TRBJ2-7; 10 positions match TRBD2. V dropped 4 bases and J dropped 0; count of bases not matched to a gene: 1. Germline V gene lookup returns CDR1 SGHRS and CDR2 YFSETQ. CDR3 length: 14 residues. The CDR3 coding sequence is TGCGCCAGCAGCCCTAGCGGGAGCTCCTACGAGCAGTACTTC. Protein sequence: CASSPSGSSYEQYF.

This clone has a single count. This chain connects TRBV7-2 to TRBJ1-5; tentatively, D is TRBD1 (6 bases). Looked up from germline, CDR1 is SGHTA and CDR2 is FQGNSA. The CDR3 runs to 14 residues. V lost 5 bases and J 2 bases, leaving 10 bases between the germline ends. The CDR3 loop reads CASSEQGGNQPQHF. CDR3 sequence (DNA): TGTGCCAGCAGCGAACAGGGAGGCAATCAGCCCCAGCATTTT.

The V gene is TRBV11-2, the J gene TRBJ1-6; possibly TRBD1 for D (6 bases). This CDR3 is built from 17 residues. Germline V CDR1 and CDR2: SGHAT, FQNNGV. The ends were cut back, 6 bases at V and 0 bases at J, with 15 bases in the middle. CDR3 sequence: CASRKTGQSSYNSPLHF. In DNA, the CDR3 is TGTGCCAGCAGGAAAACGGGACAAAGCTCCTATAATTCACCCCTCCACTTT.

V is TRBV6-6 and J is TRBJ2-7; TRBD2 aligns across 13 bases. The CDR3 is 16 amino acids. Germline trimming cut 6 bases from V and 5 bases from J; bases unmatched to any gene: 10. Germline V CDR1 and CDR2: MNHNY, SVGAGI (reference sequence). This chain's CDR3 is CASRKGLAGEGDEQYF. As DNA, the CDR3 is TGTGCCAGCAGAAAAGGACTAGCGGGAGAAGGGGACGAGCAGTACTTC.

This clone was observed once. V and J are TRBV14 and TRBJ2-1, with TRBD2 matching 11 bases. The CDR3 has 16 amino acids. In germline, CDR1 is SGHDN, CDR2 FVKESK. The V and J ends lost 4 bases and 6 bases, in that order; junction bases with no gene match: 8. CDR3 DNA: TGTGCCAGCAGCCCCCTACTAGCGGGAGTCCCCAATGAGCAGTTCTTC. It specifies CASSPLLAGVPNEQFF.

The genes are TRBV18 and TRBJ2-1, with 10 bases aligning to TRBD2. Germline trimming cut 3 bases from V and 15 bases from J; bases unmatched to any gene: 8. CDR3 length equals 13 residues. Germline values: CDR1 KGHSH, CDR2 LQKENI. The CDR3 region is CASSPSSGSEGFF. The CDR3 bases are TGTGCCAGCTCACCGTCTAGCGGGAGTGAGGGGTTCTTC.

This chain joins TRBV6-5 and TRBJ1-1; D is possibly TRBD1 (6 bases). The CDR3 sequence is 13 residues long. Trimming cost V 0 bases and J 8 bases, with 10 bases left between them. From germline, CDR1 is MNHEY and CDR2 SVGAGI. The CDR3 loop reads CASSYSRQEEAFF. As DNA, the CDR3 is TGTGCCAGCAGTTACTCGCGACAGGAGGAAGCTTTCTTT.

The J gene is TRBJ2-1, the V gene TRBV5-1, with 14 bases aligning to TRBD2. J lost 8 bases, V lost 4 bases, and 8 bases had no gene match. Germline values: CDR1 SGHRS, CDR2 YFSETQ. The CDR3 contains 16 residues. CDR3 in amino acids: CASSPFGTSGSDEQFF. The CDR3 nucleotides read TGCGCCAGCAGCCCGTTCGGGACTAGCGGGAGCGATGAGCAGTTCTTC.

The chain joins TRBV6-5 to TRBJ2-1; D assignment may be TRBD1 or TRBD2 (5 bases each). The CDR3 is 14 residues long. Trimming took 6 bases from V and 5 from J, leaving 14 bases between them. The V gene's germline CDR1 is MNHEY and CDR2 SVGAGI. The CDR3 protein is CASSKLLGDNEQFF. The CDR3, as DNA: TGTGCCAGCAGCAAATTACTAGGGGACAATGAGCAGTTCTTC.

The rearrangement joins TRBV5-3 to TRBJ2-3, with 7 bases lining up with TRBD2. TRBV5-3 is reported as an ORF; its role is uncertain. With 0 bases clipped from V and 5 bases from J, the junction kept 3 bases outside the gene matches. The CDR3 loop spans 14 amino acids. DNA for the CDR3: TGTGCCAGAAGCTTGGGACTAGCCTTAGATACGCAGTATTTT. Residues: CARSLGLALDTQYF.

The CDR3 bases are TGTGCCAGCAGCCACGGGACAGATACGCAGTATTTT. Translating it yields CASSHGTDTQYF. The J gene is TRBJ2-3, the V gene TRBV3-1 (or the pseudogene TRBV3-2); the D is unclear. Trimming stripped 3 bases from V and 3 bases from J, with 4 bases between. CDR3 size: 12 residues. In germline, CDR1 is LGHDT, CDR2 YNNKEL (reference sequence).

The rearrangement uses TRBV10-3 and TRBJ1-2, with 11 bases identical to TRBD1. Germline V gene lookup returns CDR1 ENHRY and CDR2 SYGVKD. The V gene end was trimmed by 7 bases and the J gene end by 4 bases; junction bases not matched to a gene: 11. This CDR3 contains 16 residues. For the CDR3, the DNA is TGTGCCATCAACCCCCGGGACAGGGGGTCTAGCTATGGCTACACCTTC. It translates to CAINPRDRGSSYGYTF.